The rows below give T cell receptor beta chains drawn from one sample of a study of blood T cells in healthy people across ages. TCRdb reprocessed the 5' RACE reads via MiXCR and lists one record per CDR3 protein. This sample has about 780,000 distinct CDR3 sequences, with 35% to 60% found just once. Sequenced material: blood. Receptor source: an elderly man in good health. Both conserved end residues are part of each CDR3. Fields, in order: D gene, J gene, V gene, clone size, CDR3 protein, CDR3 DNA. A D gene is named only where the DNA matches it firmly. Not every row has a clone size; where given, it reads once, few, many or a size class.

. | TRBJ2-7 | TRBV21-1 | . | CASTPEGQYF | TGTGCCAGCACCCCGGAGGGCCAGTACTTC
. | TRBJ1-1 | TRBV4-3 | few | CASSQAGNTEAFF | TGCGCCAGCAGCCAAGCGGGGAACACTGAAGCTTTCTTT
. | TRBJ2-5 | TRBV20-1 | . | CSGLIGETQYF | TGCAGTGGCCTTATTGGAGAGACCCAGTACTTC
. | TRBJ2-7 | TRBV20-1 | . | CSARVTQGGSYEQYF | TGCAGTGCTAGAGTCACCCAGGGGGGTTCCTACGAGCAGTACTTC
. | TRBJ2-7 | TRBV10-3 | few | CAPFRDEQYF | TGTGCCCCCTTCAGGGACGAGCAGTACTTC
. | TRBJ2-5 | TRBV4-3 | . | CASSQGAYNEQYF | TGCGCCAGCAGCCAAGGAGCGTACAATGAGCAGTACTTC
TRBD2 | TRBJ2-7 | TRBV12-3/TRBV12-4 | few | CASSVGLAEKYEQYF | TGTGCCAGCAGTGTAGGACTAGCGGAGAAATACGAGCAGTACTTC
. | TRBJ2-1 | TRBV30 | . | CAWSRGGGRNYNEQFF | TGTGCCTGGAGTAGAGGGGGCGGGAGGAACTACAATGAGCAGTTCTTC
TRBD2 | TRBJ2-4 | TRBV20-1 | few | CSAPQRDLAKNIQYF | TGCAGTGCGCCTCAGCGGGACTTAGCCAAAAACATTCAGTACTTC
TRBD2 | TRBJ2-1 | TRBV7-7 | few | CASSPNPAGANEQFF | TGTGCTAGCAGTCCAAACCCCGCGGGAGCCAATGAGCAGTTCTTC
. | TRBJ2-1 | TRBV10-3 | . | CAISEATAANNEQFF | TGTGCCATCAGTGAGGCGACTGCGGCAAACAATGAGCAGTTCTTC
TRBD1 | TRBJ2-1 | TRBV7-9 | . | CASSLNRGEQFF | TGTGCCAGCAGCTTAAACAGGGGGGAGCAGTTCTTC
TRBD1 | TRBJ2-1 | TRBV5-8 | few | CASSLAQGVDEQFF | TGTGCCAGCAGCTTGGCACAGGGGGTGGATGAGCAGTTCTTC
TRBD1 | TRBJ2-7 | TRBV6-1 | . | CASSFDREKGSYEQYF | TGTGCCAGCAGTTTTGACAGGGAAAAGGGGTCCTACGAGCAGTACTTC
TRBD2 | TRBJ2-5 | TRBV20-1 | . | CSAKFSGVGSETQYF | TGCAGTGCTAAGTTTAGCGGGGTCGGGTCTGAGACCCAGTACTTC
. | TRBJ2-1 | TRBV12-3/TRBV12-4 | . | CASSATGPYNEQFF | TGTGCCAGCAGTGCCACCGGCCCCTACAATGAGCAGTTCTTC
. | TRBJ2-3 | TRBV11-3 | . | CASSHKEVAAPTDTQYF | TGTGCCAGCAGCCACAAAGAGGTAGCGGCCCCCACAGATACGCAGTATTTT
TRBD1 | TRBJ1-1 | TRBV20-1 | few | CSANQEDRSPEAFF | TGCAGTGCTAATCAAGAGGACAGGTCACCTGAAGCTTTCTTT
TRBD2 | TRBJ2-3 | TRBV25-1 | few | CASSELADWGETDTQYF | TGTGCCAGCAGTGAGCTAGCGGATTGGGGTGAGACAGATACGCAGTATTTT
. | TRBJ2-7 | TRBV20-1 | . | CSARDEGGYEQYF | TGCAGTGCTAGAGATGAGGGGGGCTACGAGCAGTACTTC
TRBD2 | TRBJ2-1 | TRBV20-1 | . | CSARDRVAGVYNEQFF | TGCAGTGCTAGGGACCGGGTAGCGGGAGTATACAATGAGCAGTTCTTC
. | TRBJ1-4 | TRBV5-5 | few | CASWAATNEKLFF | TGTGCCAGCTGGGCTGCAACTAATGAAAAACTGTTTTTT
. | TRBJ2-7 | TRBV12-3/TRBV12-4 | few | CASSLTGTESYEQYF | TGTGCCAGCAGTCTGACCGGGACTGAGTCTTACGAGCAGTACTTC